Following are 25 T cell receptor beta chains from one sample sequenced in a study of cytomegalovirus exposure and HLA in healthy donors. PCR was performed using 60 Vbeta and 13 Jbeta primers. Here immunoSEQ multiplex PCR was the method, and the copy in TCRdb shows in-frame clones only, minus some. The table lists about 160,000 clones, roughly four fifths of them singletons. The specimen was PBMCs. The receptors come from a woman in her forties in good health and CMV-seronegative.

The table lists this clone with a count of one. CDR3 residues: CASSQAGANTGELFF. CDR3 sequence (DNA): TGTGCCAGTAGTCAGGCAGGGGCAAACACCGGGGAGCTGTTTTTT. The V and J genes are TRBV19 and TRBJ2-2; possible D gene TRBD1, 6 bases. The CDR3 runs to 15 residues. Trimming left V 5 bases short and J 2 bases short, with 12 bases between. Germline V lookup: CDR1 LNHDA, CDR2 SQIVND (reference sequence).

The chain couples TRBV7-3 to TRBJ2-7, with 12 bases matching TRBD1. V lost 5 bases, J lost 5 bases, and 10 bases stayed unmatched. CDR3 length equals 16 residues. The germline V gene encodes CDR1 SGHTA and CDR2 FQGTGA. CDR3 in amino acids: CASSPQGGQGAHEQYF. The CDR3 region has the DNA TGTGCCAGCAGCCCCCAGGGGGGACAGGGGGCCCACGAGCAGTACTTC.

This chain links TRBV19 with TRBJ2-5; TRBD1 matches at 7 bases. CDR3 length: 17 amino acids. The J segment lost 5 bases and the V segment lost 6 bases, leaving 18 bases of the junction unmatched. CDR1 and CDR2 (germline): LNHDA, SQIVND (reference sequence). The CDR3 DNA reads as TGTGCCAGTAGGAGACAGGGCGGTCATATTGGAGAGGAGACCCAGTACTTC. It translates to CASRRQGGHIGEETQYF.

This clone has a single count. The J gene is TRBJ2-3, the V gene TRBV2; 10 positions agree with TRBD2. The germline gives CDR1 SNHLY, CDR2 FYNNEI. This CDR3 contains 16 residues. The CDR3 loop is CVSTYTSGKGGDTQYF. The CDR3 DNA follows: TGTGTCTCGACTTACACTAGCGGGAAAGGAGGAGATACGCAGTATTTT.

The rearrangement uses TRBV2 and TRBJ2-7, with D unresolved. V gave up 7 bases and J gave up 2 bases, with 12 bases separating them. CDR3 length: 13 residues. Germline V gene sequence: CDR1 SNHLY, CDR2 FYNNEI. In DNA form, the CDR3 reads TGTGCCAGCATGAGGATGTCCCCCTACGAGCAGTACTTC. It translates to CASMRMSPYEQYF.

In this sample, this clone turned up a few times. This chain connects TRBV7-2 to TRBJ1-1, with TRBD1 identical over 9 bases. The CDR3 covers 15 residues. The junction had 10 bases not matched to a gene; V was cut back by 4 bases and J by 7 bases. Germline lookup yields CDR1 SGHTA and CDR2 FQGNSA. The CDR3 spells CASSYRDRVGDEAFF. The CDR3 coding sequence is TGTGCCAGCAGCTACCGGGACAGGGTCGGAGATGAAGCTTTCTTT.

This clone was recorded a few times. The rearrangement links TRBV5-4 to TRBJ2-3; 10 bases align to TRBD2. V trimming: 2 bases; J trimming: 5 bases; junction bases outside the gene matches: 11. Germline values: CDR1 SGHNT, CDR2 YYREEE (reference sequence). This CDR3 has 17 amino acids. In DNA form, the CDR3 reads TGTGCCAGCAGCTTAAGCGGGAGGGGACAGAGGGTAGATACGCAGTATTTT. This gives the protein CASSLSGRGQRVDTQYF.

This chain links TRBV15 with TRBJ1-5; TRBD1 is a possible D gene (5 bases). This CDR3 is built from 15 residues. Trimming stripped 4 bases from V and 6 bases from J, with 16 bases between. Germline-derived CDR1 and CDR2 are LNHNV and YYDKDF (reference sequence). The CDR3: CATSISGDLTQPQHF. The CDR3 DNA reads as TGTGCCACCAGCATCTCGGGGGATCTCACTCAGCCCCAGCATTTT.

This clone has only one observation. The chain joins TRBV7-2 to TRBJ1-1; a weak D match, TRBD1 (5 bases). The CDR3 runs to 14 residues. Trimming took 3 bases from V and 6 from J, leaving 14 bases between them. In germline, CDR1 is SGHTA, CDR2 FQGNSA. The CDR3 spells CASSLPLTGAEAFF. CDR3 DNA: TGTGCCAGCAGCTTGCCCCTTACAGGAGCTGAAGCTTTCTTT.

The genes are TRBV5-1 and TRBJ2-7; D not certain. Deletions cut 4 bases from V and 4 bases from J, with 12 bases between. The CDR3 is made up of 13 amino acids. The germline V gene encodes CDR1 SGHRS and CDR2 YFSETQ. CDR3 amino acids: CASSTTEAYEQYF. DNA for the CDR3: TGCGCCAGCAGCACCACCGAGGCGTACGAGCAGTACTTC.

This clone turned up a few times. This sequence joins TRBV6-1 and TRBJ1-1; D is unclear. V was shortened by 7 bases and J by 10 bases, with 13 bases between the two germline ends. This CDR3 is built from 11 residues. From germline, CDR1 is MNHNS and CDR2 SASEGT. The CDR3 DNA follows: TGTGCCAGCAACCCAACCGAGGGAGCTTTCTTT. Translated: CASNPTEGAFF.

This chain connects TRBV28 to TRBJ2-7; 7 bases agree with TRBD1. Germline V gene sequence: CDR1 MDHEN, CDR2 SYDVKM. This CDR3 comprises 14 residues. The trim removed 2 bases at V and 3 bases at J, leaving 4 bases unmatched. CDR3 nucleotide sequence: TGTGCCAGCAGTTTAAGGGACAGCTACTACGAGCAGTACTTC. Translation: CASSLRDSYYEQYF.

This clone turned up a few times. The chain uses TRBV11-2 and TRBJ2-1; no definite D call. The V end was cut by 1 base, the J end by 3 bases, with 4 bases between. CDR3 length equals 13 residues. Germline V gene data show CDR1 as SGHAT and CDR2 as FQNNGV. CDR3 coding DNA: TGTGCCAGCAGCTTAGTCAACTACAATGAGCAGTTCTTC. It translates to CASSLVNYNEQFF.

The rearrangement joins TRBV28 to TRBJ1-1; 10 nucleotides line up with TRBD1. Germline CDR1 reads MDHEN; CDR2 reads SYDVKM. J was trimmed by 5 bases and V by 7 bases; bases with no gene match: 16. The CDR3 extends over 17 amino acids. The CDR3 sequence is CASTPRGQGIRRTEAFF. The CDR3 nucleotides read TGTGCCAGCACCCCCAGGGGACAGGGGATACGAAGAACTGAAGCTTTCTTT.

The rearrangement uses TRBV5-1 and TRBJ2-7; D remains unclear. Germline V gene data show CDR1 as SGHRS and CDR2 as YFSETQ. The CDR3 is 14 amino acids. Trimming pared 4 bases from V and 1 base from J, leaving 12 bases between. The CDR3 sequence: CASSPLELSYEQYF. The DNA of the CDR3 is TGCGCCAGCAGCCCCCTAGAATTGTCCTACGAGCAGTACTTC.

The chain carries TRBV29-1 and TRBJ2-1; D call uncertain. The germline gives CDR1 SQVTM, CDR2 ANQGSEA. V was cut by 0 bases and J by 4 bases, with 7 bases left in between. CDR3 length: 13 residues. Here the CDR3 reads CSVEEQAYNEQFF. The CDR3 DNA is TGCAGCGTTGAAGAGCAAGCATACAATGAGCAGTTCTTC.

The genes are TRBV9 and TRBJ1-3; D is uncertain. The germline gives CDR1 SGDLS, CDR2 YYNGEE. Trimming shortened V by 0 bases and J by 4 bases, and 20 bases separated the two germline ends. This CDR3 is 18 amino acids long. CDR3 sequence reads: CASSVVGTALSGGNTIYF. For the CDR3, the DNA is TGTGCCAGCAGCGTAGTAGGAACAGCTCTTTCGGGGGGAAACACCATATATTTT.

The gene calls are TRBV2 and TRBJ2-1; no clear D gene. V shed 3 bases and J shed 10 bases, with 13 bases lying between them. This CDR3 has 13 residues. Per the germline V gene, CDR1 is SNHLY and CDR2 is FYNNEI. CDR3 amino acids: CASSEVLLIEQFF. The CDR3 DNA sequence: TGTGCCAGCAGTGAGGTACTTCTGATAGAGCAGTTCTTC.

The chain is built from TRBV27 and TRBJ2-3; a weak D match, TRBD1 (5 bases). The CDR3 loop spans 14 amino acids. Trimming removed 2 bases from V and 2 bases from J, with 8 bases in between. The germline V gene encodes CDR1 MNHEY and CDR2 SMNVEV (reference sequence). In DNA, the CDR3 is TGTGCCAGCAGTTTACAGGGCACCACAGATACGCAGTATTTT. Encoded protein: CASSLQGTTDTQYF.

This chain connects TRBV15 to TRBJ2-1; 8 nucleotides agree with TRBD2. Trimming took 2 bases from V and 8 from J; bases not matched to a gene: 17. The germline V gene has CDR1 LNHNV and CDR2 YYDKDF (reference sequence). The CDR3 is 18 residues long. The CDR3 loop is CATSRPPLAGGISHEQFF. The CDR3 coding sequence is TGTGCCACCAGCAGACCGCCCTTGGCGGGAGGAATTTCCCATGAGCAGTTCTTC. The variable domain in full, completed from reference TRBV15 and TRBJ2-1, reads DAMVIQNPRYQVTQFGKPVTLSCSQTLNHNVMYWYQQKSSQAPKLLFHYYDKDFNNEADTPDNFQSRRPNTSFCFLDIRSPGLGDTAMYLCATSRPPLAGGISHEQFFGPGTRLTVL.

This clone was seen a few times. The gene calls are TRBV7-9 and TRBJ2-1, with 7 nucleotides matching TRBD2. Germline V lookup: CDR1 SEHNR, CDR2 FQNEAQ (reference sequence). CDR3 length: 12 amino acids. Trimming took 5 bases from V and 6 from J; bases not matched to a gene: 1. CDR3 DNA sequence: TGTGCCAGCAGCCGACTAGCCAATGAGCAGTTCTTC. Its translation: CASSRLANEQFF.

There are a few counts of this clone. This chain connects TRBV28 to TRBJ1-2, with D perhaps matching TRBD1 (6 bases). The V end was cut by 5 bases, the J end by 2 bases, with 6 bases between. The CDR3 covers 12 residues. Germline CDR1 MDHEN, CDR2 SYDVKM. CDR3 loop: CASSGQNYGYTF. The CDR3 region has the DNA TGTGCCAGCAGTGGACAGAACTATGGCTACACCTTC.

V is TRBV5-1 and J is TRBJ1-4; the D is unclear. The germline gives CDR1 SGHRS, CDR2 YFSETQ. This CDR3 contains 15 residues. Trimming cost V 0 bases and J 0 bases, with 6 bases left between them. CDR3 region: CASSLDGTTNEKLFF. CDR3 nucleotides: TGCGCCAGCAGCTTGGATGGCACAACTAATGAAAAACTGTTTTTT.

The CDR3 DNA sequence: TGTGCCAGCAATCTAATGAGGCAGGGGGATACCGGGGAGCTGTTTTTT. As protein: CASNLMRQGDTGELFF. V and J are TRBV5-6 and TRBJ2-2; 7 nucleotides align to TRBD1. CDR3 length: 16 amino acids. The germline CDR1 and CDR2 sequences are SGHDT and YYEEEE. V lost 6 bases to trimming and J lost 5 bases; unmatched junction nucleotides: 13.

This chain joins TRBV2 and TRBJ1-5, with 8 bases that match TRBD1. The V gene's germline CDR1 is SNHLY and CDR2 FYNNEI. Trimming took 6 bases from V and 3 from J; bases not matched to a gene: 7. The CDR3 extends over 15 amino acids. The CDR3 loop reads CASSGQGPPNQPQHF. For the CDR3, the DNA is TGTGCCAGCAGCGGACAGGGTCCGCCCAATCAGCCCCAGCATTTT.